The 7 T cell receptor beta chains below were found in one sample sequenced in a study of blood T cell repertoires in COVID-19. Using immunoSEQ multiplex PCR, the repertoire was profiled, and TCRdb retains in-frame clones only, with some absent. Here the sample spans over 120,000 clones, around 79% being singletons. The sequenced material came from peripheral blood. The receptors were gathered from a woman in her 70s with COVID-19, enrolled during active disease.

CDR3 in DNA: TGTGCCAGTCGAAGGGAGCCAATAAAGGGGAACACTGAAGCTTTCTTT. Translated: CASRREPIKGNTEAFF. The rearrangement links TRBV19 to TRBJ1-1; no clear D gene. Trimming removed 8 bases at V and 1 base at J, with 20 bases between. CDR3 length: 16 residues. Germline V gene sequence: CDR1 LNHDA, CDR2 SQIVND (reference sequence).

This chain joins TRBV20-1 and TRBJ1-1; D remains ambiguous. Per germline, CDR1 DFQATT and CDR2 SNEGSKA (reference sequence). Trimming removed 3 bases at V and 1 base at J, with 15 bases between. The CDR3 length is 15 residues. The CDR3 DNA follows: TGCAGTGCTAGTGGAAACGGGATTTCGAACACTGAAGCTTTCTTT. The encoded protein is CSASGNGISNTEAFF.

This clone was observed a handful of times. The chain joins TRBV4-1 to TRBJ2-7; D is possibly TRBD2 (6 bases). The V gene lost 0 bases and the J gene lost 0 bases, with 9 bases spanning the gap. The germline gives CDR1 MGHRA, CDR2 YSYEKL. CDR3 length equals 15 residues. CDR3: CASSQDGGISYEQYF. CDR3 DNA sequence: TGCGCCAGCAGCCAAGATGGAGGGATCTCCTACGAGCAGTACTTC.

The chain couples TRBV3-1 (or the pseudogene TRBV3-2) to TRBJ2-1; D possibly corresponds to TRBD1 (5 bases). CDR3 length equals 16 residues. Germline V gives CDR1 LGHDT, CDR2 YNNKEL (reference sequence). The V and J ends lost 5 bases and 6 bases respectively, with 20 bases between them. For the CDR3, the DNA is TGTGCCAGCAGCAGCCTCCAGGGAAAGGGTTCCAATGAGCAGTTCTTC. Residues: CASSSLQGKGSNEQFF.

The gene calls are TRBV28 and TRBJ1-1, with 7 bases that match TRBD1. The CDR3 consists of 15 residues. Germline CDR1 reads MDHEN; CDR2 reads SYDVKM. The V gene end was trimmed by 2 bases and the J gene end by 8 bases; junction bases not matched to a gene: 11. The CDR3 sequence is CASSLGGRGMGEAFF. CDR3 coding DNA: TGTGCCAGCAGTTTAGGCGGCAGGGGGATGGGAGAAGCTTTCTTT. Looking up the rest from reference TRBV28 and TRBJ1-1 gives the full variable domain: DVKVTQSSRYLVKRTGEKVFLECVQDMDHENMFWYRQDPGLGLRLIYFSYDVKMKEKGDIPEGYSVSREKKERFSLILESASTNQTSMYLCASSLGGRGMGEAFFGQGTRLTVV.

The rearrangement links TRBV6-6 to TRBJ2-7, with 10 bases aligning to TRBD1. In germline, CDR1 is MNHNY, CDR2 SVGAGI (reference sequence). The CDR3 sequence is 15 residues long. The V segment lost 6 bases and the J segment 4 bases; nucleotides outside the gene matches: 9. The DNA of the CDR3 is TGTGCCAGCAGATACGGGGACAGGGGACAGTACGAGCAGTACTTC. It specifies CASRYGDRGQYEQYF.

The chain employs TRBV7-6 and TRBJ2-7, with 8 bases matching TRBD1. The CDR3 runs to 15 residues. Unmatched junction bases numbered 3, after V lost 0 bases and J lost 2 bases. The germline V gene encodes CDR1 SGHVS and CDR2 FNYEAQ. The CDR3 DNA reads TGTGCCAGCAGCTTAGCCCCGGGACAGGCCTACGAGCAGTACTTC. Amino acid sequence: CASSLAPGQAYEQYF.